Presented here are 17 T cell receptor beta chains from one specimen sequenced in a study of blood T cell repertoires in COVID-19. Repertoires were generated with immunoSEQ multiplex PCR, while TCRdb's copy carries only in-frame clones and drops some. Among roughly 19,000 clones listed, about 91% were seen once. Sequencing used PBMCs or T cells enriched from blood (not recorded which). The receptors shown here come from a woman aged 25 to 39 who had recovered from COVID-19.

This clone was recorded once. The chain combines TRBV3-1 (or the pseudogene TRBV3-2) with TRBJ2-2; D is possibly TRBD1 (5 bases). This CDR3 is built from 14 residues. The germline CDR1 and CDR2 sequences are LGHDT and YNNKEL (reference sequence). The V end was cut by 5 bases, the J end by 6 bases, with 13 bases between. CDR3 in DNA: TGTGCCAGCAGCGACACAGGTCGGGCCGGGGAGCTGTTTTTT. Translating it yields CASSDTGRAGELFF.

The chain carries TRBV27 and TRBJ1-1; tentative D call: TRBD1 (5 bases). Germline values: CDR1 MNHEY, CDR2 SMNVEV (reference sequence). V was pared by 2 bases and J by 3 bases, with 19 bases between. The CDR3 runs to 17 residues. The CDR3 sequence: CASSLNPTQGQDTEAFF. The CDR3 nucleotides read TGTGCCAGCAGTTTAAACCCCACTCAGGGTCAGGACACTGAAGCTTTCTTT.

The gene calls are TRBV11-2 and TRBJ2-2; 12 positions agree with TRBD2. The CDR3 totals 18 residues. Germline V gene data show CDR1 as SGHAT and CDR2 as FQNNGV. Unmatched junction bases numbered 7, after V lost 1 base and J lost 4 bases. The CDR3 spells CASSLGQLAGGGTGELFF. In DNA form, the CDR3 reads TGTGCCAGCAGCTTAGGTCAACTAGCGGGGGGCGGCACCGGGGAGCTGTTTTTT.

The rearrangement links TRBV28 to TRBJ1-4, with 9 nucleotides matching TRBD1. V shed 4 bases and J 7 bases; nucleotides not matched to a gene: 7. This CDR3 comprises 15 residues. Germline CDR1 is MDHEN and CDR2 is SYDVKM. CDR3 in amino acids: CASSSYRDRVEKLFF. The CDR3 coding sequence is TGTGCCAGCAGTTCCTACCGGGACAGGGTTGAAAAACTGTTTTTT.

The CDR3 is CASSQDRGNPTDTQYF. The DNA of the CDR3 is TGTGCCAGCAGCCAAGATCGGGGAAACCCCACAGATACGCAGTATTTT. The rearrangement joins TRBV3-1 (or the pseudogene TRBV3-2) to TRBJ2-3; possible D gene TRBD2, 5 bases. Per the germline V gene, CDR1 is LGHDT and CDR2 is YNNKEL (reference sequence). V was pared by 0 bases and J by 2 bases, with 12 bases between. This CDR3 has 16 residues.

The gene calls are TRBV27 and TRBJ1-1, with D maybe TRBD1 (5 bases). Germline-derived CDR1 and CDR2 are MNHEY and SMNVEV (reference sequence). Trimming pared 4 bases from V and 0 bases from J, leaving 9 bases between. This CDR3 is built from 14 residues. This CDR3 is CASSSRQMNTEAFF. The CDR3 DNA sequence: TGTGCCAGCAGTTCTCGACAGATGAACACTGAAGCTTTCTTT.

The CDR3 bases are TGTGCCAGCAGTGAAGTTGGCATATATCAGCCCCAGCATTTT. The encoded protein is CASSEVGIYQPQHF. The rearrangement uses TRBV2 and TRBJ1-5; the D is unclear. Trimming removed 1 base at V and 5 bases at J, with 9 bases between. The CDR3 consists of 14 residues. Germline V gives CDR1 SNHLY, CDR2 FYNNEI.

This CDR3 reads CASSLGAGGSDTQYF. Here the CDR3 DNA reads TGCGCCAGCAGCTTGGGAGCGGGGGGGTCAGATACGCAGTATTTT. The chain couples TRBV5-1 to TRBJ2-3, with TRBD2 matching 10 bases. Per germline, CDR1 SGHRS and CDR2 YFSETQ. Trimming cost V 0 bases and J 4 bases; bases outside gene matches: 2. This CDR3 contains 15 residues.

This chain connects TRBV30 to TRBJ2-5; D unclear. V dropped 0 bases and J dropped 2 bases, with 10 bases sitting between them. CDR1 GTSNPN and CDR2 SVGIG come from the germline V gene (reference sequence). The CDR3 runs to 14 residues. The DNA of the CDR3 is TGTGCCTGGAGTGTCTTTATCAGTCAAGAGACCCAGTACTTC. Translated: CAWSVFISQETQYF.

The chain links TRBV4-3 to TRBJ2-5; a possible D gene is TRBD2 (5 bases). Germline V lookup: CDR1 LGHNA, CDR2 YSLEER. The CDR3 spans 14 residues. V lost 0 bases and J 0 bases, leaving 5 bases between the germline ends. CDR3 bases: TGCGCCAGCAGCCAAGAGACTAACCAAGAGACCCAGTACTTC. It yields the protein CASSQETNQETQYF.

This chain joins TRBV18 and TRBJ1-3; 10 bases are shared with TRBD1. The CDR3 loop spans 16 amino acids. Looked up from germline, CDR1 is KGHSH and CDR2 is LQKENI. V shed 3 bases and J 0 bases; nucleotides not matched to a gene: 2. CDR3 amino acids: CASSPGQGVSGNTIYF. In DNA, the CDR3 is TGTGCCAGCTCACCTGGACAGGGGGTCTCTGGAAACACCATATATTTT. Full variable domain (rest looked up from reference TRBV18 and TRBJ1-3): NAGVMQNPRHLVRRRGQEARLRCSPMKGHSHVYWYRQLPEEGLKFMVYLQKENIIDESGMPKERFSAEFPKEGPSILRIQQVVRGDSAAYFCASSPGQGVSGNTIYFGEGSWLTVV.

The V call is TRBV19, the J call TRBJ2-5; maybe TRBD1 (6 bases). The V gene lost 5 bases and the J gene lost 3 bases, with 13 bases spanning the gap. CDR1 is LNHDA, CDR2 SQIVND, per germline (reference sequence). There are 14 residues in the CDR3. The CDR3 DNA reads TGTGCCAGTAGTGGGGGCGAGAGGGAAGAGACCCAGTACTTC. Its protein product is CASSGGEREETQYF.

The chain uses TRBV3-1 (or the pseudogene TRBV3-2) and TRBJ2-7; possible D gene TRBD2, 5 bases. Germline lookup yields CDR1 LGHDT and CDR2 YNNKEL (reference sequence). Trimming removed 1 base at V and 5 bases at J, with 6 bases between. The CDR3 runs 12 residues. The CDR3 region has the DNA TGTGCCAGCAGCCAAGTGGGAGACGAGCAGTACTTC. This gives the protein CASSQVGDEQYF.

The chain carries TRBV6-2 or TRBV6-3 and TRBJ1-6; TRBD1 matches at 7 bases. The CDR3 contains 14 residues. The V segment lost 2 bases and the J segment 9 bases; nucleotides outside the gene matches: 4. The germline CDR1 and CDR2 sequences are MNHEY and SVGEGT. The CDR3 loop is CASSYDRVGSPLHF. DNA for the CDR3: TGTGCCAGCAGTTACGACAGGGTCGGTTCACCCCTCCACTTT.

This clone was seen once. The V gene is TRBV5-4, the J gene TRBJ2-6; D perhaps matches TRBD1 (5 bases). Germline V gene lookup returns CDR1 SGHNT and CDR2 YYREEE (reference sequence). V gave up 4 bases and J gave up 4 bases, with 6 bases separating them. The CDR3 sequence is 13 residues long. DNA of the CDR3: TGTGCCAGCAGCCCAGGGGGGGCCAACGTCCTGACTTTC. Translating it yields CASSPGGANVLTF.

The J gene is TRBJ1-5, the V gene TRBV21-1. TRBV21-1 is flagged as a pseudogene. The CDR3 runs 15 residues. This CDR3 reads CASTLRSSRNQPQHF. The CDR3 DNA is TGTGCCAGCACCCTAAGGAGTTCTCGCAATCAGCCCCAGCATTTT.

J is TRBJ2-3 and V is TRBV2; 7 bases align to TRBD1. With V trimmed by 8 bases and J by 2 bases, 4 bases remained unmatched. The CDR3 sequence is 13 residues long. Germline V gene lookup returns CDR1 SNHLY and CDR2 FYNNEI. The CDR3 DNA follows: TGTGCCAGCGGGACAGTCAACACAGATACGCAGTATTTT. Its protein product is CASGTVNTDTQYF.